A selection of T cell receptor beta chains follows, all from one sample in a study of tumor-infiltrating lymphocytes in primary liver carcinoma. TCRdb fed the multiplex PCR reads into MiXCR, producing one record per CDR3 protein. Found here are about 29,000 distinct CDR3 sequences, 75% to 85% of them singletons; the top ten hold under 40%. Sequenced: liver tumor tissue from sampling region 5. The origin of the receptors is a man aged 40-49 years with primary liver carcinoma and hepatitis B virus infection. CDR3s include the opening cysteine and the closing phenylalanine or tryptophan.

v_call,j_call,cdr3_aa
TRBV5-1,TRBJ2-2,CASSLAASPNTWELFF
TRBV6-1,TRBJ2-1,CANSEALGYEQFF
TRBV21-1,TRBJ2-1,CASSKVGLVGSSYNEQFF
TRBV29-1,TRBJ2-3,CSTLTSGGGATQYF
TRBV4-1,TRBJ2-7,CASSQDECGNYEQYF
TRBV4-2,TRBJ1-1,CASSQEYGQGFWTEAPF
TRBV4-1,TRBJ1-1,CASCRTWTENTEAFF
TRBV6-6,TRBJ2-7,CASSHSLVRGSAHEQYF
TRBV12-3/TRBV12-4,TRBJ2-6,CAITFINGFLSGANVLTF
TRBV28,TRBJ2-1,CASTPRPSGRGYNEQFF
TRBV10-3,TRBJ1-5,CAISESREMPQHF
TRBV6-5,TRBJ2-3,CASMWGSEDMQYF
TRBV11-2,TRBJ2-2,CASSLALGGASSGELVF
TRBV28,TRBJ2-7,CASSILVGDRVYEQYF
TRBV29-1,TRBJ2-1,CSVDLLDASSYNEQFF
TRBV11-2,TRBJ2-1,CASSLELLARINEQFF
TRBV7-2,TRBJ2-1,CASSPYIANEQFF
TRBV7-9,TRBJ2-7,CASSLETYEQYF
TRBV11-2,TRBJ2-3,CASSRQPINPTDMQCF
TRBV11-2,TRBJ2-3,CASSRQPIKPTDTQYF
TRBV4-2,TRBJ2-3,CASKQVALLARATDTQYF
TRBV4-1,TRBJ2-7,CASTPGTSGAYEQYF
TRBV6-6,TRBJ2-3,CASSYYQGTDTQYF
TRBV6-2/TRBV6-3,TRBJ2-2,CVGSYFLSGELFF
TRBV12-3/TRBV12-4,TRBJ1-2,CVSSLEPTCYGYTF
TRBV4-2,TRBJ2-2,CASRKGQGNGESFF
TRBV29-1,TRBJ2-3,CSASQGQHTDTQYF
TRBV6-5,TRBJ2-7,CASSYLTQEYYEQYF
TRBV11-2,TRBJ2-2,CASSTDRAATGELFF
TRBV6-6,TRBJ1-6,CASSYRDRYSPHHF
TRBV4-1,TRBJ2-3,CASSQPGLAGGPLGTDTQYF
TRBV28,TRBJ1-6,CASNTPGLAGPGSPLHF
TRBV6-5,TRBJ2-7,CASSYSNTGLSEQYF
TRBV4-2,TRBJ2-4,CASSQYLTRGKAIQYF
TRBV4-1,TRBJ1-1,CAGIWLGIEAFF
TRBV5-1,TRBJ2-3,CASCLTGLTPDTQYF
TRBV6-5,TRBJ2-7,CASGYSSTGLSEQYF
TRBV10-3,TRBJ2-7,CAISDFVTSEQYF
TRBV28,TRBJ2-1,CAGTPVSGIYNEQFF
TRBV4-3,TRBJ2-1,CASSQETRKGNEQFF
TRBV13,TRBJ2-5,CASSREREDRGTQYF
TRBV6-6,TRBJ2-5,CASSTSGGPPQGTQYF
TRBV4-1,TRBJ1-1,CASIRDRGGLEAFF
TRBV11-2,TRBJ2-7,CASSFIQGAIHREQYF
TRBV6-5,TRBJ2-7,CASSHSTPGYYEQYF
TRBV20-1,TRBJ2-3,CSAPVFTGRSDTQYF
TRBV2,TRBJ2-7,CASTSGNLNYEQYF
TRBV6-5,TRBJ2-2,CASSYLDERPGELFF